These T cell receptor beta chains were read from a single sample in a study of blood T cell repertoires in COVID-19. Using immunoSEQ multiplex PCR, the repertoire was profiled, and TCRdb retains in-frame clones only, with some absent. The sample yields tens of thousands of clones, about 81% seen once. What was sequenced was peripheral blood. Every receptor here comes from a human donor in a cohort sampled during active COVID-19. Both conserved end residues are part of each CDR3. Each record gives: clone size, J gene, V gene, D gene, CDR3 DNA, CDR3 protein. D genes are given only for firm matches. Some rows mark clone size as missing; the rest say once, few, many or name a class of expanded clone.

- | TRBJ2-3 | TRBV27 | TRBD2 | TGTGCCAGCAGTTTACTACTAGCGGGGGGGGATACGCAGTATTTT | CASSLLLAGGDTQYF
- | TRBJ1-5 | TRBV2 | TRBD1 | TGTGCCAGCAGGGACAGGTTTCTTCAGCCCCAGCATTTT | CASRDRFLQPQHF
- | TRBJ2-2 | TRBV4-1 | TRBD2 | TGCGCCAGCACCCGTATAGCGGGGGCACCTGGCGGGGAGCTGTTTTTT | CASTRIAGAPGGELFF
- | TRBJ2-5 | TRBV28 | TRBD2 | TGTGCCAGCAGCCGACTAGGAGAGTGGGGGGGGCAAGAGACCCAGTACTTC | CASSRLGEWGGQETQYF
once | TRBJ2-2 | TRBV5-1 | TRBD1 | TGCGCCAGCAGCTTTGGGGACAGGGCAAACACCGGGGAGCTGTTTTTT | CASSFGDRANTGELFF
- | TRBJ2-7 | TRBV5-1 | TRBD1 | TGCGCCAGCAGCCCGCGACAGGGTGGGACCTACGAGCAGTACTTC | CASSPRQGGTYEQYF
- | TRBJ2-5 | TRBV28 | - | TGTGCCAGCAGTTTTTCCCCTAGCCAAGAGACCCAGTACTTC | CASSFSPSQETQYF
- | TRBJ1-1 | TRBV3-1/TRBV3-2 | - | TGTGCCAGCTTCTCCCGGGAGGCCACTGAAGCTTTCTTT | CASFSREATEAFF
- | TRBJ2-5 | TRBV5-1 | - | TGCGCCAGCAGCTTGAGTGGGGGAGGTGAGACCCAGTACTTC | CASSLSGGGETQYF
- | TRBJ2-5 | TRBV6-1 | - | TGTGCCAGCAGTGAAGCCGACCAAGAGACCCAGTACTTC | CASSEADQETQYF
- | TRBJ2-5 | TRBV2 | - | TGTGCCAGCAGTGACCGAGCTAACTACCAAGAGACCCAGTACTTC | CASSDRANYQETQYF
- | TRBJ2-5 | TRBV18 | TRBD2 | TGTGCCAGCTCACCACAGAGAGCGGGGGCACAAGAGACCCAGTACTTC | CASSPQRAGAQETQYF
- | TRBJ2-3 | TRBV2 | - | TGTGCCAGCAGTGTGGGCGGGCGGAACACAGATACGCAGTATTTT | CASSVGGRNTDTQYF
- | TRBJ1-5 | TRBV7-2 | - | TGTGCCAGCAGCTTACGGGGGGGTAGCAATCAGCCCCAGCATTTT | CASSLRGGSNQPQHF